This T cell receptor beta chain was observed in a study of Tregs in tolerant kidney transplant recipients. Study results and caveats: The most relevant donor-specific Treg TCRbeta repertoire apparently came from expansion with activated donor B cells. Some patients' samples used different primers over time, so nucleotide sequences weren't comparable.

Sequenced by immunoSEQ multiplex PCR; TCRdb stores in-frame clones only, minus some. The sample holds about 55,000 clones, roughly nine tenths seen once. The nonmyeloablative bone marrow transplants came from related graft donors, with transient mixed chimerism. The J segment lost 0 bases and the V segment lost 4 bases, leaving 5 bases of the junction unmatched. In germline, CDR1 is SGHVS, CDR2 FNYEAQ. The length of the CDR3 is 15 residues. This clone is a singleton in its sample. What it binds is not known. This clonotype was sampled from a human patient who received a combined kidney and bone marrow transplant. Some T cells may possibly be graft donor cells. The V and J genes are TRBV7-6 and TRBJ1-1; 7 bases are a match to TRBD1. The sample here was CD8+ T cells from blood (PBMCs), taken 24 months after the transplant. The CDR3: CASSSDREMNTEAFF. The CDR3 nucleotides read TGTGCCAGCAGCTCAGACAGGGAAATGAACACTGAAGCTTTCTTT.